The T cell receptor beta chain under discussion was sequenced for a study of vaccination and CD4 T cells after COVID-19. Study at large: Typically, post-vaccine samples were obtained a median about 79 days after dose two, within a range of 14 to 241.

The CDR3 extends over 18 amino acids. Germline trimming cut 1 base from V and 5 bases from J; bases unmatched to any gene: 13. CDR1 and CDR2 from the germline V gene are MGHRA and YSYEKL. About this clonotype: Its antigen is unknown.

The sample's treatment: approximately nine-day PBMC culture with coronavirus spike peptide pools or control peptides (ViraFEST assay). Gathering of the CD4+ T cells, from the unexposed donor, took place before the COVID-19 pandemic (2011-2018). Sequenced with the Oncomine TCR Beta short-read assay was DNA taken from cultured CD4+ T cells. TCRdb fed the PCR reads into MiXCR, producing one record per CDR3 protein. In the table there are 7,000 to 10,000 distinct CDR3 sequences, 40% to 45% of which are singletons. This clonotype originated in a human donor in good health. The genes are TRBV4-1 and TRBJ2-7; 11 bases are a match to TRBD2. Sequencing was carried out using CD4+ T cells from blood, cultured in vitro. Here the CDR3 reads CASSQVVPVGLAGHEQYF. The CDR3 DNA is TGCGCCAGCAGCCAAGTGGTCCCCGTAGGACTAGCGGGCCACGAGCAGTACTTC.